Below, 7 T cell receptor beta chains from the same sample are listed, as sequenced in a study of a mutant IDH1 vaccine in newly diagnosed glioma. The time point denotes: week 11, during vaccination. Each vaccine dose was 300 ug of mutant IDH1 20-mer peptide, with topical imiquimod. These receptors' antigens are unknown. Measured with immunoSEQ multiplex PCR; TCRdb has only the in-frame clones, and not every one. This sample yields about 40,000 clones, of which 80% to 85% are seen a single time; 2.2% belongs to the top ten. The sequencing here drew on PBMCs, taken from a glioma patient whose treatment included an IDH1 peptide vaccine. Receptors originate from a man aged 35 to 55 with glioma.

The sample holds a few counts of this clone. The CDR3 spells CASSYSIWTGSNEQFF. CDR3 DNA: TGTGCCAGCAGTTACTCGATCTGGACAGGGTCAAATGAGCAGTTCTTC. V usage is TRBV6-5 and J usage is TRBJ2-1; 8 nucleotides match TRBD1. The germline gives CDR1 MNHEY, CDR2 SVGAGI. The CDR3 covers 16 residues. With 0 bases clipped from V and 7 bases from J, the junction kept 8 bases outside the gene matches.

This clone was found once. CDR3 protein: CATSWMNTGELFF. DNA for the CDR3: TGTGCCACCAGCTGGATGAACACCGGGGAGCTGTTTTTT. The chain joins TRBV15 to TRBJ2-2; D is unclear. With 5 bases removed from V and 1 base from J, the gap between germline ends came to 5 bases. This CDR3 is built from 13 residues. Germline V gene lookup returns CDR1 LNHNV and CDR2 YYDKDF (reference sequence). The full variable domain, rest sourced from reference TRBV15 and TRBJ2-2, is DAMVIQNPRYQVTQFGKPVTLSCSQTLNHNVMYWYQQKSSQAPKLLFHYYDKDFNNEADTPDNFQSRRPNTSFCFLDIRSPGLGDTAMYLCATSWMNTGELFFGEGSRLTVL.

The chain couples TRBV4-2 to TRBJ1-1; no firm D call. Deletions cut 4 bases from V and 5 bases from J, with 17 bases between. The CDR3 consists of 15 residues. In germline, CDR1 is LGHNA, CDR2 YNFKEQ. The CDR3 nucleotides read TGTGCCAGCAGCCTCAGCCAGGAAGCTAGGACTGAAGCTTTCTTT. Translating gives CASSLSQEARTEAFF.

The chain has TRBV28 and TRBJ2-5; TRBD1 agrees at 7 bases. CDR1 and CDR2 (germline): MDHEN, SYDVKM. This CDR3 has 13 residues. V lost 6 bases, J lost 2 bases, and 3 bases stayed unmatched. The CDR3 loop reads CASRTQGQETQYF. The CDR3 region has the DNA TGTGCCAGCAGAACACAGGGGCAAGAGACCCAGTACTTC.

The chain has TRBV29-1 and TRBJ2-5; D might be TRBD2 (7 bases). The CDR3 has 13 residues. CDR1 and CDR2 from the germline V gene are SQVTM and ANQGSEA. Trimming shortened V by 7 bases and J by 4 bases, and 16 bases separated the two germline ends. CDR3 sequence: CSAGGGAGETQYF. CDR3 sequence (DNA): TGCAGCGCTGGCGGGGGCGCAGGAGAGACCCAGTACTTC.

The table lists this clone with a few counts. The chain links TRBV7-2 to TRBJ2-7; D call uncertain. CDR3 length: 11 residues. The V gene lost 5 bases and the J gene lost 5 bases, with 7 bases spanning the gap. Per the germline V gene, CDR1 is SGHTA and CDR2 is FQGNSA. The CDR3 DNA is TGTGCCAGCAGCCGCCTCGACGAGCAGTACTTC. It encodes CASSRLDEQYF.

This chain uses TRBV27 with TRBJ1-5; D gene ambiguous. Germline CDR1 is MNHEY and CDR2 is SMNVEV (reference sequence). This CDR3 contains 13 residues. Between the trimmed V and J ends, which lost 3 bases and 4 bases, there was a span of 7 bases. CDR3 protein: CASSFSGNQPQHF. The CDR3 coding sequence is TGTGCCAGCAGTTTTTCCGGAAATCAGCCCCAGCATTTT.